In this sample, the clone carrying this T cell receptor (beta chain) turned up many times. The germline V gene has CDR1 SGHVS and CDR2 FQNEAQ. This CDR3 has 16 amino acids. V was trimmed by 5 bases and J by 6 bases, leaving 21 bases between them. This specimen comes from a study of molecular identifiers for immune sequencing clone quantification. TCRdb reprocessed the PCR reads via MiXCR and lists one record per CDR3 protein. The repertoire holds hundreds of thousands of distinct CDR3 sequences, with about 25% as singletons. The specimen was naive CD8+ T cells from blood, with Jurkat cell RNA spiked in. As to subset: FACS-sorted CD8+CD4-CCR7+CD45RA+ naive T cells. The clonotype was recovered from a human donor in good health. Some libraries in this study had Jurkat cell RNA spiked in. The chain joins TRBV7-8 to TRBJ2-3, with D possibly TRBD2 on 5 matching bases. For the CDR3, the DNA is TGTGCCAGCAGCCCGCCGAGGGTCCTCCGCCTGGATACGCAGTATTTT. It is translated as CASSPPRVLRLDTQYF. The entire variable domain, with the rest obtained from reference TRBV7-8 and TRBJ2-3, is as follows: GAGVSQSPRYKVAKRGQDVALRCDPISGHVSLFWYQQALGQGPEFLTYFQNEAQLDKSGLPSDRFFAERPEGSVSTLKIQRTQQEDSAVYLCASSPPRVLRLDTQYFGPGTRLTVL.